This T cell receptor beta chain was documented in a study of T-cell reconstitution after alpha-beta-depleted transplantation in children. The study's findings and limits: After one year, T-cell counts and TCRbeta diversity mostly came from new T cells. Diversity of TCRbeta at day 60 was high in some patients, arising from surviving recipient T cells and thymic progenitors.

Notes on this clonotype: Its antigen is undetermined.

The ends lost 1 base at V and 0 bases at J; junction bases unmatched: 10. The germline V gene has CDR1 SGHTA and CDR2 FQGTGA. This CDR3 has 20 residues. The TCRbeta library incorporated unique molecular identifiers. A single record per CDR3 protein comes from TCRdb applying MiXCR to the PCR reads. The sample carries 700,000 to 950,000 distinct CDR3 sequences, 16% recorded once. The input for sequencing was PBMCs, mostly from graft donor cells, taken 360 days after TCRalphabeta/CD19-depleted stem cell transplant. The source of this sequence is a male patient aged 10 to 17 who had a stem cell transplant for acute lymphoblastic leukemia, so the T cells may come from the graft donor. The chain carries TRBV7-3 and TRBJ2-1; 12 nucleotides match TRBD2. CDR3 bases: TGTGCCAGCAGCTTAATGGTTCTAGCGGGAGGGCAGAGCTCCTACAATGAGCAGTTCTTC. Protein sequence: CASSLMVLAGGQSSYNEQFF.